This T cell receptor beta chain stems from a study of graft-versus-host responses after intestinal transplantation. CDR1 MDHEN and CDR2 SYDVKM come from the germline V gene. There are 14 residues in the CDR3. J gave up 5 bases and V 8 bases, and 11 bases lay outside the gene matches. TCRdb keeps only in-frame clones here, not all; method: immunoSEQ multiplex PCR. This table holds tens of thousands of clones, 85% to 95% found once. Concerning this clone itself: Its antigen is as yet unknown.

Here the sequenced sample was unstimulated CD4+ T cells sorted from spleen or lymph node cells, taken before transplant. The genes are TRBV28 and TRBJ1-1; 7 bases align to TRBD1. The TCR originated in a human donor who was the organ donor for an intestinal transplant. The CDR3 nucleotides read TGTGCCAGCGCATGGTCGGGACAGCGGACTGAAGCTTTCTTT. Translating gives CASAWSGQRTEAFF.